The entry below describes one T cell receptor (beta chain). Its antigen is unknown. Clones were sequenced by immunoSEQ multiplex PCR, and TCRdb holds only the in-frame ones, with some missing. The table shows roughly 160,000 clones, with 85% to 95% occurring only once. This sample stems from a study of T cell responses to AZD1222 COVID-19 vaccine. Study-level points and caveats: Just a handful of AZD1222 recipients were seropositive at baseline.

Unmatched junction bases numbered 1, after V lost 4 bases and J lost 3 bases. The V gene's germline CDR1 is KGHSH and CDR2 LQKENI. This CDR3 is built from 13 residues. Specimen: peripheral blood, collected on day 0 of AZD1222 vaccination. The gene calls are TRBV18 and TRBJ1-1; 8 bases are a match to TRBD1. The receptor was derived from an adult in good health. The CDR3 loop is CASSLGQDTEAFF. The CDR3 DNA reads TGTGCCAGCTCACTGGGACAGGACACTGAAGCTTTCTTT. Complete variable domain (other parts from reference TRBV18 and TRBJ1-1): NAGVMQNPRHLVRRRGQEARLRCSPMKGHSHVYWYRQLPEEGLKFMVYLQKENIIDESGMPKERFSAEFPKEGPSILRIQQVVRGDSAAYFCASSLGQDTEAFFGQGTRLTVV.